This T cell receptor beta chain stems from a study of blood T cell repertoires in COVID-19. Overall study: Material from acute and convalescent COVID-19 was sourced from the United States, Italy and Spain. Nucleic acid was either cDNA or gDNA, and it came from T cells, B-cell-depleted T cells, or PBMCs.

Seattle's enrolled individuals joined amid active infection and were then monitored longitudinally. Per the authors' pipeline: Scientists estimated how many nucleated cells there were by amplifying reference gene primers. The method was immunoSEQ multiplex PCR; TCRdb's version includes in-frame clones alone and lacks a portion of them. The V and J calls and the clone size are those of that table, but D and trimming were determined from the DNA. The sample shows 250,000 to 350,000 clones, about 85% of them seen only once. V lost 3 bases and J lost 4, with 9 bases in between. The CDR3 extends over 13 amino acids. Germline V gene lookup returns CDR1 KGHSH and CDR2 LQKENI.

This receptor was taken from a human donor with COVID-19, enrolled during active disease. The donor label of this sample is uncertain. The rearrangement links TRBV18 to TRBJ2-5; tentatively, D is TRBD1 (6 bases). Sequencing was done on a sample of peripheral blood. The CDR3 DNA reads TGTGCCAGCTCACCGGGGGCTCGAGAGACCCAGTACTTC. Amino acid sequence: CASSPGARETQYF.